A selection of T cell receptor beta chains follows, all from one sample in a study of STAT5B mutations in CD4+ large granular lymphocyte leukemia. Sequenced by immunoSEQ multiplex PCR; TCRdb stores in-frame clones only, minus some. The table records around 10,000 clones, approximately 80% of them present only once. The sample comprised PBMCs. All receptors come from a man in his sixties with CD4+ T-cell large granular lymphocyte leukemia. The CDR3 runs from the conserved cysteine through the conserved F or W. A D gene is named only where the DNA matches it firmly. The listing skips clone size in some rows; elsewhere it reads once, few, many or a size class.

J: TRBJ2-7; size: few; length: 17; D: TRBD2; V: TRBV7-6; CDR3: CASSRPGGAGGPYEQYF; DNA: TGTGCCAGCAGCCGTCCGGGAGGGGCGGGAGGCCCCTACGAGCAGTACTTC
J: TRBJ1-4; size: NA; length: 16; D: NA; V: TRBV15; CDR3: CATSRDYGPLNEKLFF; DNA: TGTGCCACCAGCAGAGATTACGGACCACTAAATGAAAAACTGTTTTTT
J: TRBJ2-3; size: NA; length: 13; D: NA; V: TRBV28; CDR3: CASSPGFTDTQYF; DNA: TGTGCCAGCAGCCCGGGGTTCACAGATACGCAGTATTTT
J: TRBJ1-1; size: NA; length: 12; D: NA; V: TRBV29-1; CDR3: CSAIGKNTEAFF; DNA: TGCAGCGCAATCGGCAAGAACACTGAAGCTTTCTTT
J: TRBJ1-1; size: NA; length: 14; D: NA; V: TRBV7-2; CDR3: CASSLPMVYDEAFF; DNA: TGTGCCAGCAGCCTCCCCATGGTGTACGATGAAGCTTTCTTT
J: TRBJ2-2; size: NA; length: 17; D: TRBD2; V: TRBV11-2; CDR3: CASSLDLLAGGLGELFF; DNA: TGTGCCAGCAGCTTAGACTTGCTAGCGGGAGGATTGGGGGAGCTGTTTTTT
J: TRBJ1-2; size: NA; length: 15; D: NA; V: TRBV2; CDR3: CASRTERTANYGYTF; DNA: TGTGCCAGCAGGACCGAAAGGACAGCAAACTATGGCTACACCTTC
J: TRBJ2-7; size: few; length: 14; D: NA; V: TRBV7-6; CDR3: CASSLAARGHEQYF; DNA: TGTGCCAGCAGCTTAGCGGCTCGTGGGCACGAGCAGTACTTC
J: TRBJ2-7; size: few; length: 13; D: NA; V: TRBV7-3; CDR3: CASSAGQTYEQYF; DNA: TGTGCCAGCAGCGCGGGACAGACCTACGAGCAGTACTTC
J: TRBJ1-5; size: NA; length: 16; D: NA; V: TRBV28; CDR3: CASSLGAKSKNQPQHF; DNA: TGTGCCAGCAGTTTAGGGGCCAAGTCAAAAAATCAGCCCCAGCATTTT
J: TRBJ2-7; size: NA; length: 12; D: NA; V: TRBV15; CDR3: CATSKGGHEQYF; DNA: TGTGCCACCAGCAAGGGGGGCCACGAGCAGTACTTC
J: TRBJ2-3; size: few; length: 16; D: TRBD2; V: TRBV7-9; CDR3: CASSPGLAGVADTQYF; DNA: TGTGCCAGCAGTCCAGGACTAGCGGGAGTTGCAGATACGCAGTATTTT
J: TRBJ1-2; size: NA; length: 15; D: NA; V: TRBV7-3; CDR3: CASSLGGSLSYGYTF; DNA: TGTGCCAGCAGTTTGGGGGGTTCGTTGAGCTATGGCTACACCTTC
J: TRBJ2-7; size: NA; length: 16; D: NA; V: TRBV28; CDR3: CASSSSTGLFTYEQYF; DNA: TGTGCCAGCAGTTCGTCGACAGGACTTTTTACCTACGAGCAGTACTTC
J: TRBJ2-7; size: NA; length: 16; D: TRBD2; V: TRBV11-3; CDR3: CASSARLAGGIGEQYF; DNA: TGTGCCAGCAGCGCTCGACTAGCGGGAGGGATCGGCGAGCAGTACTTC
J: TRBJ2-2; size: NA; length: 11; D: NA; V: TRBV19; CDR3: CASRQTGELFF; DNA: TGTGCCAGTAGACAGACCGGGGAGCTGTTTTTT
J: TRBJ1-1; size: few; length: 13; D: NA; V: TRBV11-1; CDR3: CASHRRMNTEAFF; DNA: TGTGCCAGTCACAGGAGAATGAACACTGAAGCTTTCTTT
J: TRBJ2-5; size: NA; length: 13; D: NA; V: TRBV11-1; CDR3: CASSSPVGETQYF; DNA: TGTGCCAGCAGCTCACCCGTAGGGGAGACCCAGTACTTC
J: TRBJ2-5; size: NA; length: 13; D: TRBD2; V: TRBV30; CDR3: CAWGGLAGMTQYF; DNA: TGTGCCTGGGGGGGACTAGCGGGGATGACCCAGTACTTC
J: TRBJ1-1; size: few; length: 14; D: TRBD1; V: TRBV19; CDR3: CASSINRGNTEAFF; DNA: TGTGCCAGTAGTATTAACAGGGGGAACACTGAAGCTTTCTTT
J: TRBJ2-3; size: once; length: 16; D: TRBD1; V: TRBV4-3; CDR3: CASSQGDGRGLGTQYF; DNA: TGCGCCAGCAGCCAAGGGGACGGCAGGGGGCTAGGTACGCAGTATTTT
J: TRBJ2-2; size: once; length: 12; D: TRBD1; V: TRBV6-5; CDR3: CATRQGSGELFF; DNA: TGTGCCACGCGACAGGGGAGCGGGGAGCTGTTTTTT
J: TRBJ2-1; size: NA; length: 19; D: TRBD2; V: TRBV12-5; CDR3: CASGLFISGGTTPRDEQFF; DNA: TGTGCTAGTGGTTTGTTCATCTCTGGGGGGACTACCCCCAGGGACGAGCAGTTCTTC